This passage covers 31 T cell receptor beta chains from one sample sequenced in a study of T cell responses to AZD1222 COVID-19 vaccine. Clones were read by immunoSEQ multiplex PCR, and TCRdb kept only the in-frame ones, dropping some. The table has some 110,000 clones, more than 70% seen once; the top ten hold 4.4%. The specimen was peripheral blood, collected 28 days after the second AZD1222 dose. Every receptor here comes from an adult who received the AZD1222 COVID-19 vaccine.

This chain links TRBV3-1 (or the pseudogene TRBV3-2) with TRBJ1-4; D is ambiguous. Trimming cost V 0 bases and J 4 bases, with 15 bases left between them. The CDR3 is 17 amino acids. In germline, CDR1 is LGHDT, CDR2 YNNKEL (reference sequence). The CDR3 nucleotides read TGTGCCAGCAGCCAAGATAAGTGGGGAAGCTATAATGAAAAACTGTTTTTT. Its translation is CASSQDKWGSYNEKLFF.

V usage is TRBV14 and J usage is TRBJ1-1; no reliable D call. This CDR3 has 15 residues. Trimming left V 0 bases short and J 1 base short, with 9 bases between. CDR1 and CDR2 (germline): SGHDN, FVKESK. Here the CDR3 reads CASSQDQGENTEAFF. The CDR3, as DNA: TGTGCCAGCAGCCAAGACCAAGGAGAGAACACTGAAGCTTTCTTT.

The chain has TRBV5-8 and TRBJ2-1; D ambiguous. CDR1 is SGHTS and CDR2 is YDEGEE in the germline V gene. The V and J ends lost 4 bases and 0 bases respectively, with 11 bases between them. This CDR3 spans 15 amino acids. The CDR3 nucleotides are TGTGCCAGCAGCGTCGGACGGAGCTCCTACAATGAGCAGTTCTTC. It is translated as CASSVGRSSYNEQFF.

V gene TRBV19 combines with J gene TRBJ2-3; 11 nucleotides align to TRBD2. Germline trimming cut 7 bases from V and 0 bases from J; bases unmatched to any gene: 12. Germline V lookup: CDR1 LNHDA, CDR2 SQIVND (reference sequence). This CDR3 has 18 amino acids. The CDR3 region is CASTYHSGGATSTDTQYF. The CDR3 DNA follows: TGTGCCAGTACCTATCATAGCGGGGGGGCCACTAGCACAGATACGCAGTATTTT.

The chain uses TRBV3-1 (or the pseudogene TRBV3-2) and TRBJ2-7, with a possible D match to TRBD1 (6 bases). Germline CDR1 reads LGHDT; CDR2 reads YNNKEL (reference sequence). This CDR3 is built from 14 residues. V lost 0 bases, J lost 4 bases, and 10 bases lay in between. CDR3 DNA: TGTGCCAGCAGCCAAGATCATACAGGGTACGAGCAGTACTTC. Translation: CASSQDHTGYEQYF.

This chain joins TRBV3-1 (or the pseudogene TRBV3-2) and TRBJ2-3; 14 positions agree with TRBD2. The CDR3 consists of 17 residues. Germline lookup yields CDR1 LGHDT and CDR2 YNNKEL (reference sequence). The V gene end was trimmed by 4 bases and the J gene end by 4 bases; junction bases not matched to a gene: 7. The CDR3 bases are TGTGCCAGCAGCCCTACCGGGACTAGCGGGGGCCCAGATACGCAGTATTTT. This sequence encodes CASSPTGTSGGPDTQYF.

The V call is TRBV6-1, the J call TRBJ1-2; a possible D gene is TRBD1 (6 bases). CDR1 MNHNS and CDR2 SASEGT come from the germline V gene. Trimming shortened V by 2 bases and J by 3 bases, and 10 bases separated the two germline ends. The CDR3 consists of 14 residues. The CDR3 region is CASSEPTGYYGYTF. CDR3 nucleotides: TGTGCCAGCAGTGAACCGACAGGCTACTATGGCTACACCTTC.

This chain connects TRBV4-2 to TRBJ2-1, with TRBD2 matching 10 bases. The CDR3 length is 19 residues. Trimming took 0 bases from V and 6 from J; bases not matched to a gene: 14. Germline V gene sequence: CDR1 LGHNA, CDR2 YNFKEQ. The chain's CDR3 is CASSQDNWPSGGQGNEQFF. The CDR3 DNA is TGTGCCAGCAGCCAAGATAATTGGCCTAGCGGGGGCCAGGGCAATGAGCAGTTCTTC.

The chain couples TRBV19 to TRBJ1-1; 7 positions agree with TRBD1. Germline V lookup: CDR1 LNHDA, CDR2 SQIVND (reference sequence). The CDR3 spans 14 residues. J gave up 8 bases and V 7 bases, and 13 bases lay outside the gene matches. The CDR3 reads CASTLRGGTAEAFF. The CDR3 nucleotides read TGTGCCAGTACCCTCAGGGGGGGAACGGCGGAAGCTTTCTTT.

The CDR3 coding sequence is TGTGCCAGTATACCTAGGGGCAGGGTCGGTGAAAAACTGTTTTTT. This gives the protein CASIPRGRVGEKLFF. This sequence joins TRBV2 and TRBJ1-4, with D possibly matching TRBD1 (5 bases). Germline lookup yields CDR1 SNHLY and CDR2 FYNNEI. CDR3 length: 15 residues. Trimming removed 9 bases at V and 7 bases at J, with 21 bases between.

The chain joins TRBV19 to TRBJ1-2, with TRBD1 matching 7 bases. J was trimmed by 3 bases and V by 0 bases; bases with no gene match: 10. CDR3 size: 17 residues. CDR1 and CDR2 from the germline V gene are LNHDA and SQIVND (reference sequence). The CDR3 reads CASSIDLATGQYYGYTF. For the CDR3, the DNA is TGTGCCAGTAGTATAGATCTCGCGACAGGGCAATACTATGGCTACACCTTC.

The chain combines TRBV5-1 with TRBJ1-2; 7 positions agree with TRBD1. This CDR3 region has 14 residues. Per the germline V gene, CDR1 is SGHRS and CDR2 is YFSETQ. V was clipped by 7 bases and J by 6 bases; unmatched bases: 12. CDR3 sequence: CASAAGGGADGYTF. The CDR3 nucleotides are TGCGCCAGCGCGGCGGGAGGGGGCGCGGATGGCTACACCTTC.

The CDR3 loop is CASSLGTGDLFSPLHF. The CDR3 DNA sequence: TGTGCCAGCAGCTTAGGGACAGGGGACTTATTTTCACCCCTCCACTTT. The V and J genes are TRBV7-2 and TRBJ1-6; 9 nucleotides line up with TRBD1. The CDR3 is 16 residues long. The V gene end was trimmed by 1 base and the J gene end by 9 bases; junction bases not matched to a gene: 7. Germline V CDR1 and CDR2: SGHTA, FQGNSA.

The rearrangement joins TRBV6-5 to TRBJ2-7; perhaps TRBD1 as D (6 bases). CDR1 and CDR2 from the germline V gene are MNHEY and SVGAGI. V lost 2 bases, J lost 4 bases, and 12 bases lay in between. This CDR3 is built from 14 residues. CDR3 in DNA: TGTGCCAGCAGTTACGACGGGACAAGATACGAGCAGTACTTC. This encodes CASSYDGTRYEQYF.

The chain combines TRBV28 with TRBJ1-5, with 9 bases matching TRBD1. The CDR3 is 14 amino acids. J gave up 4 bases and V 10 bases, and 8 bases lay outside the gene matches. Germline V lookup: CDR1 MDHEN, CDR2 SYDVKM. The CDR3 sequence is CATLQGARNQPQHF. CDR3 nucleotides: TGTGCCACCCTACAGGGGGCCAGGAATCAGCCCCAGCATTTT.

The chain uses TRBV18 and TRBJ2-1, with 9 positions matching TRBD1. The germline CDR1 and CDR2 sequences are KGHSH and LQKENI. The CDR3 extends over 15 amino acids. Germline trimming cut 3 bases from V and 6 bases from J; bases unmatched to any gene: 6. CDR3 loop: CASSPPGTGFNEQFF. In DNA form, the CDR3 reads TGTGCCAGCTCACCCCCCGGGACAGGGTTCAATGAGCAGTTCTTC. Using reference TRBV18 and TRBJ2-1 for the parts outside the CDR3, the full variable domain is NAGVMQNPRHLVRRRGQEARLRCSPMKGHSHVYWYRQLPEEGLKFMVYLQKENIIDESGMPKERFSAEFPKEGPSILRIQQVVRGDSAAYFCASSPPGTGFNEQFFGPGTRLTVL.

This clone was picked up one time. The chain recombines TRBV15 with TRBJ1-2; maybe TRBD1 (5 bases). V was cut by 0 bases and J by 4 bases, with 12 bases left in between. CDR3 size: 15 residues. Germline V lookup: CDR1 LNHNV, CDR2 YYDKDF (reference sequence). The CDR3 loop is CATSREITGFYGYTF. The CDR3 region has the DNA TGTGCCACCAGCAGAGAAATTACAGGATTCTATGGCTACACCTTC.

V and J are TRBV6-5 and TRBJ1-1, with D hard to call. CDR3 size: 13 residues. CDR1 is MNHEY and CDR2 is SVGAGI in the germline V gene. Trimming stripped 2 bases from V and 6 bases from J, with 10 bases between. CDR3 loop: CASSYSRSSEAFF. The CDR3 coding sequence is TGTGCCAGCAGTTACAGCAGGTCTTCTGAAGCTTTCTTT.

The chain recombines TRBV2 with TRBJ2-3; 7 bases line up with TRBD1. CDR1 SNHLY and CDR2 FYNNEI come from the germline V gene. CDR3 size: 14 residues. J was trimmed by 5 bases and V by 8 bases; bases with no gene match: 10. CDR3 bases: TGTGCCAGCCTCCCCGACAGGGTGGTAGATACGCAGTATTTT. This translates into CASLPDRVVDTQYF.

The V call is TRBV28, the J call TRBJ1-5, with D hard to call. V was trimmed by 6 bases and J by 6 bases, leaving 12 bases between them. Germline loops: CDR1 MDHEN, CDR2 SYDVKM. The CDR3 spans 13 residues. The CDR3 here is CASRRSGSQPQHF. In nucleotides, the CDR3 is TGTGCCAGCAGGCGGAGCGGGAGTCAGCCCCAGCATTTT.

V and J are TRBV5-6 and TRBJ2-7; 9 bases map to TRBD1. The trim removed 4 bases at V and 0 bases at J, leaving 2 bases unmatched. The CDR3 spans 14 residues. Germline loops: CDR1 SGHDT, CDR2 YYEEEE. The CDR3 DNA reads as TGTGCCAGCAGCGGGGACAGGGCCTCCTACGAGCAGTACTTC. Translating gives CASSGDRASYEQYF.

This chain links TRBV6-1 with TRBJ1-3; TRBD1 is a possible D gene (6 bases). The CDR3 runs to 16 residues. The germline V and J ends were trimmed by 4 bases and 0 bases, with 13 bases remaining between them. Per the germline V gene, CDR1 is MNHNS and CDR2 is SASEGT. The CDR3 loop is CASSAGQLSSGNTIYF. The DNA for the CDR3 is TGTGCCAGCAGTGCCGGACAGCTAAGCTCTGGAAACACCATATATTTT.

The table lists this clone with a count of one. The V call is TRBV18, the J call TRBJ1-1, with 9 nucleotides matching TRBD1. This CDR3 spans 14 amino acids. The V gene end was trimmed by 3 bases and the J gene end by 3 bases; junction bases not matched to a gene: 2. The germline CDR1 and CDR2 sequences are KGHSH and LQKENI. CDR3 in DNA: TGTGCCAGCTCACCCGGACAGGGGTACACTGAAGCTTTCTTT. Protein product: CASSPGQGYTEAFF.

The chain links TRBV3-1 (or the pseudogene TRBV3-2) to TRBJ1-1; possible D gene TRBD1, 5 bases. This CDR3 is built from 16 residues. Germline CDR1 LGHDT, CDR2 YNNKEL (reference sequence). Trimming left V 0 bases short and J 6 bases short, with 17 bases between. CDR3: CASSQDQGRAGPEAFF. The DNA of the CDR3 is TGTGCCAGCAGCCAAGATCAGGGCCGGGCGGGGCCTGAAGCTTTCTTT.

The chain uses TRBV19 and TRBJ2-3, with 10 positions matching TRBD2. In germline, CDR1 is LNHDA, CDR2 SQIVND (reference sequence). CDR3 length equals 15 residues. Unmatched junction bases numbered 2, after V lost 4 bases and J lost 1 base. This CDR3 reads CASSRAGGGTDTQYF. CDR3 in DNA: TGTGCCAGTAGTAGAGCGGGGGGGGGCACAGATACGCAGTATTTT.

This clone turned up a few times. The chain employs TRBV6-2 or TRBV6-3 and TRBJ2-2; D is possibly TRBD1 or TRBD2 (5 bases each). CDR3 size: 20 residues. Between the trimmed V and J ends, which lost 1 base and 3 bases, there was a span of 24 bases. Looked up from germline, CDR1 is MNHEY and CDR2 is SVGEGT. The chain's CDR3 is CASSYLLSTDHKDYTGELFF. The CDR3 bases are TGTGCCAGCAGTTACTTACTTTCGACAGACCACAAGGACTACACCGGGGAGCTGTTTTTT.

The chain has TRBV6-1 and TRBJ2-7; 11 bases map to TRBD1. V dropped 1 base and J dropped 3; count of bases not matched to a gene: 5. Per germline, CDR1 MNHNS and CDR2 SASEGT. This CDR3 comprises 16 residues. CDR3 residues: CASSEVGGTGGYEQYF. CDR3 sequence (DNA): TGTGCCAGCAGTGAAGTCGGCGGGACAGGGGGCTACGAGCAGTACTTC.

The chain couples TRBV25-1 to TRBJ1-1, with no clear D. CDR3 size: 14 residues. From germline, CDR1 is MGHDK and CDR2 SYGVNS. V lost 2 bases and J 0 bases, leaving 7 bases between the germline ends. CDR3 DNA sequence: TGTGCCAGCAGTGAACCCAATATGAACACTGAAGCTTTCTTT. Its protein product is CASSEPNMNTEAFF.

V usage is TRBV5-6 and J usage is TRBJ2-1, with 9 bases fitting TRBD2. Losses at the gene ends were 2 bases for V and 13 bases for J; bases not matched to a gene: 13. Looked up from germline, CDR1 is SGHDT and CDR2 is YYEEEE. CDR3 length: 15 residues. The CDR3 DNA is TGTGCCAGCAGCTTTAGTTTCGCAGCGGGGGGCTCTCAGTTCTTC. Translation: CASSFSFAAGGSQFF.

This chain links TRBV6-1 with TRBJ1-5; D uncertain. Germline V lookup: CDR1 MNHNS, CDR2 SASEGT. The CDR3 spans 13 residues. Trimming stripped 7 bases from V and 2 bases from J, with 9 bases between. The DNA of the CDR3 is TGTGCCAGCAAAGGGTGGGGCAATCAGCCCCAGCATTTT. Amino acid sequence: CASKGWGNQPQHF.

In nucleotides, the CDR3 is TGTGCCAGCAGTTTAGGGGGCCCGGGTGGCTACACCTTC. Protein product: CASSLGGPGGYTF. This chain connects TRBV12-3 or TRBV12-4 to TRBJ1-2; D possibly corresponds to TRBD1 (5 bases). The CDR3 consists of 13 residues. The V and J ends lost 1 base and 7 bases respectively, with 10 bases between them.